The source of this T cell receptor beta chain is a study of blood T cell repertoires in COVID-19. Libraries were prepared by immunoSEQ multiplex PCR; TCRdb keeps only in-frame clonotypes and omits some of them. The sample has tens of thousands of clones, approximately 80% seen once. Germline-derived CDR1 and CDR2 are SGHNT and YYREEE (reference sequence). The length of the CDR3 is 15 residues. V was trimmed by 0 bases and J by 4 bases, leaving 12 bases between them. In Seattle, patients joined the study during active infection and were tracked longitudinally. The chain has TRBV5-4 and TRBJ2-3; D ambiguous. The sample consisted of peripheral blood. The clonotype originates from a man aged 25-45 years with COVID-19, enrolled during active disease. CDR3 coding DNA: TGTGCCAGCAGCTTGGCTAGTACGTCTCCAGATACGCAGTATTTT. This encodes CASSLASTSPDTQYF.